Listed here are 2 T cell receptor beta chains from one sample, sequenced in a study of shared T cell receptors in the human thymus. Generated by immunoSEQ multiplex PCR, the TCRdb table keeps only in-frame clones and is missing some. This sample carries 500,000 to 750,000 clones, roughly 90% of them seen once, and the ten largest clones take 0.0095% to 0.011%. This same sample was also taken into another study, of human thymus T cells.

The material sequenced was thymocytes. Receptors originate from a boy in the first two years of life with a congenital heart defect.

The CDR3 DNA reads as TGTGCCTGGAGTCCGACAGGGTTTTACACAGATACGCAGTATTTT. Amino acids: CAWSPTGFYTDTQYF. This chain uses TRBV30 with TRBJ2-3; 7 bases agree with TRBD1. J was trimmed by 2 bases and V by 2 bases; bases with no gene match: 7. The CDR3 spans 15 residues. In germline, CDR1 is GTSNPN, CDR2 SVGIG (reference sequence).

This chain connects TRBV28 to TRBJ2-1; tentatively, D is TRBD2 (6 bases). The CDR3 spans 17 residues. From germline, CDR1 is MDHEN and CDR2 SYDVKM. Trimming shortened V by 7 bases and J by 2 bases, and 21 bases separated the two germline ends. The DNA for the CDR3 is TGTGCCAGCACCCATAGCGTCCCTGGCGGGACCTACAATGAGCAGTTCTTC. This translates into CASTHSVPGGTYNEQFF.